This paragraph covers one TCR beta chain sequence. This sample stems from a study of blood T cell repertoires in COVID-19. CDR1 is MNHNY and CDR2 is SVGAGI in the germline V gene (reference sequence). This CDR3 has 14 residues. Trimming at V came to 1 base and at J to 2 bases, leaving 1 base not matched to a gene. Methods used by the authors: Counts of nucleated cells, estimated from reference gene primer amplification, were obtained. TCRdb's table, derived via immunoSEQ multiplex PCR, lists solely in-frame clones and lacks some. V and J calls and clone size are given by that table; D and trimming were obtained from the DNA. The repertoire holds 250,000 or so clones, with over 70% as singletons.

The clonotype comes from a woman aged 40 to 49 who had recovered from COVID-19. The specimen sequenced was peripheral blood. This chain uses TRBV6-6 with TRBJ1-2; 7 bases align to TRBD1. The CDR3 here is CASSYLGQNYGYTF. The CDR3 DNA reads TGTGCCAGCAGTTACTTGGGACAGAACTATGGCTACACCTTC.